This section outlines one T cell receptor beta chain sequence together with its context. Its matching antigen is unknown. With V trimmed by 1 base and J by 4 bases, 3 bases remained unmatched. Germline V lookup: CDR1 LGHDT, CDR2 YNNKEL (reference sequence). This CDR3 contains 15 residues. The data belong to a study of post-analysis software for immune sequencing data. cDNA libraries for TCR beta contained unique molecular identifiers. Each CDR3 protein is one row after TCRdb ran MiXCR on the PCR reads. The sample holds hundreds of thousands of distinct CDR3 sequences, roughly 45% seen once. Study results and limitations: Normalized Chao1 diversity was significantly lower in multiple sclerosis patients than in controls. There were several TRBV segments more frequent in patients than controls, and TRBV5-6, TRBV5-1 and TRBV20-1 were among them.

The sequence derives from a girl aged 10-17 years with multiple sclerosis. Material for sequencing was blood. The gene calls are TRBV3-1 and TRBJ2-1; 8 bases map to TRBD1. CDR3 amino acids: CASSQGTGTYNEQFF. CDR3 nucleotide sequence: TGTGCCAGCAGCCAAGGGACAGGGACGTACAATGAGCAGTTCTTC.